The 16 T cell receptor beta chains below were found in one sample sequenced in a study of Graves' ophthalmopathy and Graves' hyperthyroidism. Using RNA transcripts, the TCR beta CDR3 regions were amplified. A first-round RT-PCR used HTBI primers, followed by a second-round multiplex PCR. TCRdb called the multiplex PCR reads again in MiXCR, with one record for every CDR3 protein. This sample has hundreds of thousands of distinct CDR3 sequences, with around 21% found just once. Sequenced: peripheral blood. Every receptor here comes from a woman in her late teens or twenties with stable Graves' hyperthyroidism.

The V and J genes are TRBV6-2 or TRBV6-3 and TRBJ2-7; possibly TRBD2 for D (5 bases). V was cut by 0 bases and J by 1 base, with 16 bases left in between. Germline V gene data show CDR1 as MNHEY and CDR2 as SVGEGT. CDR3 length: 17 residues. CDR3 region: CASSYSIRGALSYEQYF. The DNA of the CDR3 is TGTGCCAGCAGTTACTCGATTCGGGGAGCGCTATCCTACGAGCAGTACTTC.

This clonotype was detected a few times. V usage is TRBV11-2 and J usage is TRBJ2-7; D may correspond to TRBD1 or TRBD2 (5 bases each). The V gene lost 4 bases and the J gene lost 4 bases, with 17 bases spanning the gap. Germline-derived CDR1 and CDR2 are SGHAT and FQNNGV. The CDR3 has 15 residues. This CDR3 is CASSYRTTGPYEQYF. The CDR3 nucleotides read TGTGCCAGCAGCTATCGGACAACGGGGCCTTACGAGCAGTACTTC.

V and J are TRBV25-1 and TRBJ1-2; D gene ambiguous. The CDR3 contains 13 residues. The germline V and J ends were trimmed by 1 base and 6 bases, with 9 bases remaining between them. Germline CDR1 and CDR2: MGHDK and SYGVNS. The CDR3 loop reads CASSEWAPHGYTF. The DNA of the CDR3 is TGTGCCAGCAGTGAATGGGCGCCTCATGGCTACACCTTC.

This clonotype was detected ten times or more. The rearrangement joins TRBV20-1 to TRBJ2-7, with TRBD2 matching 7 bases. CDR1 is DFQATT and CDR2 is SNEGSKA in the germline V gene (reference sequence). This CDR3 is 15 amino acids long. V shed 3 bases and J 4 bases; nucleotides not matched to a gene: 12. The CDR3 DNA sequence: TGCAGTGCTAGGGAAAATCTAGCGGTCGGATACGAGCAGTACTTC. Amino acid sequence: CSARENLAVGYEQYF.

In its sample, this clonotype was seen many times. The J gene is TRBJ2-4, the V gene TRBV12-3 or TRBV12-4, with TRBD1 identical over 9 bases. The V gene end was trimmed by 8 bases and the J gene end by 9 bases; junction bases not matched to a gene: 8. The CDR3 covers 13 residues. The CDR3 here is CASLGTTGGIQYF. The CDR3 nucleotides read TGTGCCAGCCTAGGCACGACAGGGGGCATTCAGTACTTC.

This clonotype was observed at least ten times. DNA of the CDR3: TGCGCCAGCAGCTTGGGACTAGCGGGAGCCAGCTACGAGCAGTACTTC. This encodes CASSLGLAGASYEQYF. The chain links TRBV5-1 to TRBJ2-7; 12 nucleotides agree with TRBD2. The CDR3 has 16 amino acids. Germline trimming cut 0 bases from V and 3 bases from J; bases unmatched to any gene: 4. The germline gives CDR1 SGHRS, CDR2 YFSETQ.

This clonotype was observed at least ten times. This chain joins TRBV6-2 or TRBV6-3 and TRBJ2-5; D is perhaps TRBD2 (5 bases). Between the trimmed V and J ends, which lost 5 bases and 5 bases, there was a span of 12 bases. Germline loops: CDR1 MNHEY, CDR2 SVGEGT. This CDR3 spans 13 amino acids. The CDR3 coding sequence is TGTGCCAGCAGTCCCCGGGATACGGAGACCCAGTACTTC. Translated: CASSPRDTETQYF.

This clonotype was seen repeatedly, ten times or more. CDR3 region: CASSLLQGRYGYTF. DNA for the CDR3: TGTGCCAGCAGTTTATTGCAGGGGCGGTATGGCTACACCTTC. V usage is TRBV28 and J usage is TRBJ1-2; weak D call: TRBD1 (6 bases). Trimming stripped 1 base from V and 5 bases from J, with 11 bases between. Germline CDR1 reads MDHEN; CDR2 reads SYDVKM. The CDR3 sequence is 14 residues long.

This clonotype was seen ten or more times. This rearrangement joins TRBV28 to TRBJ1-5, with a possible D match to TRBD1 (5 bases). The CDR3 is 15 amino acids. The V end lost 4 bases, the J end lost 3 bases, and 13 bases lay between the germline ends. Germline CDR1 is MDHEN and CDR2 is SYDVKM. CDR3 DNA sequence: TGTGCCAGCAGTTCACCCGGGACCCCCAATCAGCCCCAGCATTTT. Its translation: CASSSPGTPNQPQHF. Using reference TRBV28 and TRBJ1-5 for the parts outside the CDR3, the full variable domain is DVKVTQSSRYLVKRTGEKVFLECVQDMDHENMFWYRQDPGLGLRLIYFSYDVKMKEKGDIPEGYSVSREKKERFSLILESASTNQTSMYLCASSSPGTPNQPQHFGDGTRLSIL.

In its sample, this clonotype was seen many times. This chain joins TRBV10-3 and TRBJ1-1; the D gene is possibly TRBD1 (6 bases). The CDR3 length is 20 residues. The germline V gene has CDR1 ENHRY and CDR2 SYGVKD. The V and J ends lost 0 bases and 0 bases respectively, with 23 bases between them. The DNA of the CDR3 is TGTGCCATCAGTGAGTCTTCCCTACCGTGGGGGGCCCTGATGAACACTGAAGCTTTCTTT. Protein product: CAISESSLPWGALMNTEAFF.

This clonotype was counted ten times or more. This sequence joins TRBV6-5 and TRBJ1-2; the D is unclear. Germline V gives CDR1 MNHEY, CDR2 SVGAGI. V lost 0 bases to trimming and J lost 3 bases, with 8 bases between them. The length of the CDR3 is 14 residues. The CDR3 sequence is CASSYSFGDYGYTF. CDR3 sequence (DNA): TGTGCCAGCAGTTACTCGTTTGGTGACTATGGCTACACCTTC.

With respect to this clonotype: A much larger clone sits a single nucleotide away, making a read error possible. The CDR3 DNA follows: TGTGCCAGCAGCTCTATACAGGGCCTCCAGTACTTC. It codes for CASSSIQGLQYF. The chain couples TRBV12-3 or TRBV12-4 to TRBJ2-5, with a possible D match to TRBD1 (6 bases). With 6 bases removed from V and 10 bases from J, the gap between germline ends came to 15 bases. This CDR3 spans 12 amino acids.

This clonotype came up many times. This sequence joins TRBV27 and TRBJ1-1; TRBD1 matches 7 bases. The CDR3 contains 16 residues. Germline V lookup: CDR1 MNHEY, CDR2 SMNVEV (reference sequence). Trimming at V came to 4 bases and at J to 0 bases, leaving 8 bases not matched to a gene. CDR3 protein: CASSSRQGTVNTEAFF. Here the CDR3 DNA reads TGTGCCAGCAGTTCCCGACAGGGCACGGTGAACACTGAAGCTTTCTTT.

This clonotype was observed many times. The V call is TRBV2, the J call TRBJ2-4; maybe TRBD2 (6 bases). The CDR3 is 16 residues long. Trimming took off 1 base at V and 0 bases at J, with 10 bases between the two ends. Germline loops: CDR1 SNHLY, CDR2 FYNNEI. The CDR3: CASSEVTGGAKNIQYF. The CDR3 bases are TGTGCCAGCAGTGAAGTGACCGGGGGAGCCAAAAACATTCAGTACTTC.

This clonotype was detected ten times or more. The chain couples TRBV9 to TRBJ2-5; the match to TRBD2 covers 7 bases. With V trimmed by 0 bases and J by 3 bases, 5 bases remained unmatched. Per germline, CDR1 SGDLS and CDR2 YYNGEE. The CDR3 runs 15 residues. The CDR3 DNA follows: TGTGCCAGCAGCGTAGATCCTAGCGGAAAAGAGACCCAGTACTTC. Amino acid sequence: CASSVDPSGKETQYF.

This clonotype was seen at least ten times. This rearrangement joins TRBV30 to TRBJ2-5; D uncertain. This CDR3 has 13 amino acids. Trimming stripped 0 bases from V and 5 bases from J, with 10 bases between. Germline loops: CDR1 GTSNPN, CDR2 SVGIG (reference sequence). CDR3 DNA sequence: TGTGCCTGGAGTGTACGACACGGGGAGACCCAGTACTTC. Its translation is CAWSVRHGETQYF.